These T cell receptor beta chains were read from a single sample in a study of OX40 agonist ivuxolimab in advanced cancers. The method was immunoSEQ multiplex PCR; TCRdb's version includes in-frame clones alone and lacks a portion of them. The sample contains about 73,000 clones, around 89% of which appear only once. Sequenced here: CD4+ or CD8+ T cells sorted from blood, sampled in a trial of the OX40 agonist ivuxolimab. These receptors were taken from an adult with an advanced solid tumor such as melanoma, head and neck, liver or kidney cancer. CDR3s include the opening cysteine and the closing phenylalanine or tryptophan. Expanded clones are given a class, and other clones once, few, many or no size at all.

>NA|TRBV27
CASWTGMNTEAFF
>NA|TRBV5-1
CASSLTGREQYF
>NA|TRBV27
CASSFRGATDTQYF
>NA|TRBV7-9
CASSFVRSSLAGASNEQFF
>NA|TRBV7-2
CASTNPGGYEQYF
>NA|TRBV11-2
CASSLAAFSATNEKLFF
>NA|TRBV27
CASSHRATNEKLFF
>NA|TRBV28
CASSYPSGIDNEQFF
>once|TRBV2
CASRAPGGRETQYF
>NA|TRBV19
CASSIWGSSYNEQFF
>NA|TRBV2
CAISTPSSYNSPLHF
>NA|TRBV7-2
CASSLVLATTDTQYF
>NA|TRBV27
CASSLYGRGSAGELFF
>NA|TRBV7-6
CASSRRTGSDTGELFF
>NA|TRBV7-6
CASSLRGQGLSPLHF
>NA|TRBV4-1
CASSQEAGANTEAFF
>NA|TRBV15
CATSRVPSTRFGSPLHF
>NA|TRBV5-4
CASSGGQYNEQFF
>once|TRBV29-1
CSVEDSGQRGRETQYF
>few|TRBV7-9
CATTTGRSEAFF
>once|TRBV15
CATSWTGNTEAFF
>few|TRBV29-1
CSVEVQGGSGNTIYF